The clone carrying this T cell receptor (beta chain) was picked up a small number of times. Its specificity is not known. Profiling relied on immunoSEQ multiplex PCR, and the TCRdb table lists in-frame clones only, not all of them. The sample includes roughly 2.4 million clones, more than 90% of them seen just once. CDR1 is SNHLY and CDR2 is FYNNEI in the germline V gene. The J segment lost 10 bases and the V segment lost 1 base, leaving 9 bases of the junction unmatched. The CDR3 is made up of 16 amino acids. These data belong to a study of shared clonotypes between healthy human individuals. The study's findings and limits: Non-shared clonotypes had lower generation probabilities than those shared by all four donors.

The specimen sequenced was naive CD4+ T cells sorted from blood. As for subset: CD45RA+ positively selected. V gene TRBV2 combines with J gene TRBJ1-6, with 8 bases lining up with TRBD1. This sequence originates from a man between 18 and 35 years old in good health. CDR3 DNA: TGTGCCAGCAGTGAAGGTGTAAGGGCAGGGGGCTCACCCCTCCACTTT. This gives the protein CASSEGVRAGGSPLHF. Combining the CDR3 with reference TRBV2 and TRBJ1-6 gives the whole variable domain EPEVTQTPSHQVTQMGQEVILRCVPISNHLYFYWYRQILGQKVEFLVSFYNNEISEKSEIFDDQFSVERPDGSNFTLKIRSTKLEDSAMYFCASSEGVRAGGSPLHFGNGTRLTVT.